The clone carrying this T cell receptor (beta chain) was seen a handful of times. Not enrolled were patients with uncontrolled infection, other autoimmune disease, pregnancy or lactation. The source of the sample is a study of T cells in Graves' hyperthyroidism and ophthalmopathy. Study-wide background: Peripheral blood sampling occurred at initial diagnosis, before any treatment.

It was RNA transcripts that yielded the amplified TCR beta CDR3 regions. The TCR CDR3 was amplified in a first-round RT-PCR using the HTBI primer set. MiXCR, applied by TCRdb to the multiplex PCR reads, yields one record per CDR3 protein. Here the sample spans roughly 500,000 distinct CDR3 sequences, roughly 23% being singletons. Germline CDR1 reads LGHNA; CDR2 reads YSLEER. Trimming removed 0 bases at V and 2 bases at J, with 10 bases between. The CDR3 spans 15 residues. The chain uses TRBV4-3 and TRBJ2-5, with no clear D. The sequencing input was blood. The source is a woman in her 70s with Graves' ophthalmopathy. CDR3 sequence reads: CASSQDRTVQETQYF. The CDR3 DNA is TGCGCCAGCAGCCAAGATCGTACAGTGCAAGAGACCCAGTACTTC.